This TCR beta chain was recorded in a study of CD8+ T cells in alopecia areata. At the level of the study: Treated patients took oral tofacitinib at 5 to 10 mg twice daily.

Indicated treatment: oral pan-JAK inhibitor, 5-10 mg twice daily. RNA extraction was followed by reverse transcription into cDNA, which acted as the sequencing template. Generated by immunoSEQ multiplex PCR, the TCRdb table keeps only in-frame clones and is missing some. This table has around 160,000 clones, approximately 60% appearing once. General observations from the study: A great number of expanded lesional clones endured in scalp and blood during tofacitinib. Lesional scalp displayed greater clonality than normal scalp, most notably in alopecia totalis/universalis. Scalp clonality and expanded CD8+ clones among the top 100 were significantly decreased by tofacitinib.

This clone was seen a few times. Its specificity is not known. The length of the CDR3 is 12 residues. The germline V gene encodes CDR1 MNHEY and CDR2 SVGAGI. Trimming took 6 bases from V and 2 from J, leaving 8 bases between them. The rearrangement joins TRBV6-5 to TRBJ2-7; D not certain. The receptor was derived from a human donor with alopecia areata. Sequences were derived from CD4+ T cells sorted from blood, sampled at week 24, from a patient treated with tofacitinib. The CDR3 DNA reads TGTGCCAGCAGCCTCATTCCCTACGAGCAGTACTTC. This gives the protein CASSLIPYEQYF.